One and the same sample provided the 19 T cell receptor beta chains below, sequenced in a study of T cell repertoires in cytomegalovirus infection (dated by TCRdb to about 2019). The antigens these receptors bind are not known. Sequencing relied on an Illumina HiSeq 1500. The public reads were run again by TCRdb, first through fastp at Q25 and then through MiXCR, and only productive beta chains were kept. Rows matching on CDR3 protein sequence are summarized as one entry with the most common DNA and genes. The sample table records hundreds of thousands of distinct CDR3 sequences; 30% to 35% of these occur just once. The ten largest clones add up to 17% of the sample. In light of the paper, this sample's treatment or condition label describes: in vitro stimulation with specific CMV peptide epitopes to enrich CMV-specific T cells. Sequencing was performed on cultured PBMCs, taken from culture after CMV antigen stimulation. These receptor sequences come from a human donor in good health (CMV status not recorded). Some clones in this sample may be carry-over from other donors' samples.

The chain recombines TRBV7-3 with TRBJ1-6; D not resolved. V was cut by 5 bases and J by 8 bases, with 13 bases left in between. The CDR3 extends over 14 amino acids. The germline V gene encodes CDR1 SGHTA and CDR2 FQGTGA. CDR3: CASSAELNYSPLHF. The CDR3 nucleotides read TGTGCCAGCAGCGCGGAACTCAACTATTCACCCCTCCACTTT.

The chain has TRBV2 and TRBJ2-7; no firm D call. The germline CDR1 and CDR2 sequences are SNHLY and FYNNEI. V gave up 6 bases and J gave up 1 base, with 7 bases separating them. The CDR3 has 12 residues. CDR3 in DNA: TGTGCCAGCAGAGACTTTTCCTACGAGCAGTACTTC. Its translation is CASRDFSYEQYF.

This clonotype was recorded many times. This chain uses TRBV12-3 or TRBV12-4 with TRBJ1-5, with D uncertain. The CDR3 is 14 amino acids. V lost 2 bases to trimming and J lost 3 bases, with 8 bases between them. The CDR3 region is CASSLRRPNQPQHF. The CDR3 DNA sequence: TGTGCCAGCAGTTTAAGACGGCCCAATCAGCCCCAGCATTTT.

A few counts support this clonotype. CDR3 sequence (DNA): TGTGCCAGCACCACACCACGGGGACTAGGCTACGAGCAGTACTTC. Protein product: CASTTPRGLGYEQYF. V usage is TRBV6-2 or TRBV6-3 and J usage is TRBJ2-7; 8 bases map to TRBD2. V was pared by 7 bases and J by 3 bases, with 11 bases of the junction left unmatched. This CDR3 has 15 amino acids. Germline CDR1 is MNHEY and CDR2 is SVGEGT.

This clonotype showed up many times. J is TRBJ2-3 and V is TRBV7-2; 9 bases align to TRBD1. With 3 bases clipped from V and 2 bases from J, the junction kept 3 bases outside the gene matches. CDR3 length: 15 amino acids. Per the germline V gene, CDR1 is SGHTA and CDR2 is FQGNSA. CDR3 DNA sequence: TGTGCCAGCAGCTTCCGGACAGGGGCCACAGATACGCAGTATTTT. This codes for CASSFRTGATDTQYF.

This chain connects TRBV27 to TRBJ2-3; 10 nucleotides align to TRBD2. J was trimmed by 3 bases and V by 5 bases; bases with no gene match: 5. The CDR3 covers 15 residues. Germline V gene lookup returns CDR1 MNHEY and CDR2 SMNVEV (reference sequence). CDR3 sequence: CASSTSGRGTDTQYF. CDR3 sequence (DNA): TGTGCCAGCAGTACCAGCGGGAGGGGTACAGATACGCAGTATTTT.

The chain couples TRBV7-6 to TRBJ2-1, with D uncertain. This CDR3 contains 14 residues. V lost 1 base, J lost 5 bases, and 9 bases lay in between. The V gene's germline CDR1 is SGHVS and CDR2 FNYEAQ. CDR3 nucleotide sequence: TGTGCCAGCAGCTTAGTCGCCGCAGACAATGAGCAGTTCTTC. It is translated as CASSLVAADNEQFF. The full variable domain, its missing parts supplied by reference TRBV7-6 and TRBJ2-1, is GAGVSQSPRYKVTKRGQDVALRCDPISGHVSLYWYRQALGQGPEFLTYFNYEAQQDKSGLPNDRFSAERPEGSISTLTIQRTEQRDSAMYRCASSLVAADNEQFFGPGTRLTVL.

This chain links TRBV12-3 or TRBV12-4 with TRBJ1-1, with TRBD1 matching 7 bases. The J segment lost 5 bases and the V segment lost 6 bases, leaving 9 bases of the junction unmatched. CDR3 length: 14 amino acids. For the CDR3, the DNA is TGTGCCAGCAGATACTACAGGGGTGAGACTGAAGCTTTCTTT. It specifies CASRYYRGETEAFF.

The V call is TRBV27, the J call TRBJ2-6, with D tentatively TRBD2 (5 bases). The germline V gene has CDR1 MNHEY and CDR2 SMNVEV (reference sequence). V was shortened by 2 bases and J by 1 base, with 24 bases between the two germline ends. The CDR3 sequence is 21 residues long. CDR3 DNA sequence: TGTGCCAGCAGTTTAAAACCCTCGTCGGGGTCAAGTACTTCTGGGGCCAACGTCCTGACTTTC. It is translated as CASSLKPSSGSSTSGANVLTF.

This clonotype was detected only a few times. The chain joins TRBV3-1 to TRBJ2-4; no firm D call. Germline CDR1 and CDR2: LGHDT and YNNKEL (reference sequence). Trimming stripped 0 bases from V and 1 base from J, with 4 bases between. The length of the CDR3 is 14 residues. The CDR3 sequence is CASSQEGAKNIQYF. The DNA of the CDR3 is TGTGCCAGCAGCCAAGAGGGGGCCAAAAACATTCAGTACTTC.

V and J are TRBV7-2 and TRBJ2-3; TRBD2 is a possible D gene (6 bases). V lost 3 bases, J lost 6 bases, and 16 bases lay in between. CDR3 length: 15 amino acids. CDR1 and CDR2 from the germline V gene are SGHTA and FQGNSA. The CDR3 DNA sequence: TGTGCCAGCAGCTTGGGAGGACCACAGTGGGATACGCAGTATTTT. As protein: CASSLGGPQWDTQYF. The whole variable domain, remainder taken from reference TRBV7-2 and TRBJ2-3, is GAGVSQSPSNKVTEKGKDVELRCDPISGHTALYWYRQSLGQGLEFLIYFQGNSAPDKSGLPSDRFSAERTGGSVSTLTIQRTQQEDSAVYLCASSLGGPQWDTQYFGPGTRLTVL.

This clonotype was seen at least ten times. In DNA, the CDR3 is TGTGCCAGCAGCGGGCGACTAGTCCGAGAGACCCAGTACTTC. Protein sequence: CASSGRLVRETQYF. The chain joins TRBV7-2 to TRBJ2-5, with D possibly matching TRBD2 (6 bases). V gave up 5 bases and J gave up 4 bases, with 14 bases separating them. The CDR3 is 14 residues long. Per germline, CDR1 SGHTA and CDR2 FQGNSA.

This clonotype has a handful of counts. The chain links TRBV29-1 to TRBJ2-5, with D unresolved. V was shortened by 4 bases and J by 4 bases, with 1 base between the two germline ends. The CDR3 has 9 amino acids. The germline CDR1 and CDR2 sequences are SQVTM and ANQGSEA. The CDR3 coding sequence is TGCAGCGTTGGAGAGACCCAGTACTTC. This sequence encodes CSVGETQYF.

This clonotype was detected many times. The rearrangement links TRBV7-2 to TRBJ2-1; the match to TRBD2 covers 14 bases. The trim removed 2 bases at V and 6 bases at J, leaving 3 bases unmatched. CDR3 size: 16 residues. The germline V gene has CDR1 SGHTA and CDR2 FQGNSA. The CDR3 loop reads CASSLIGTSGSNEQFF. CDR3 bases: TGTGCCAGCAGCTTAATAGGGACTAGCGGGAGCAATGAGCAGTTCTTC.

The V and J genes are TRBV6-2 or TRBV6-3 and TRBJ2-3; 9 bases are shared with TRBD1. The germline V gene encodes CDR1 MNHEY and CDR2 SVGEGT. V dropped 2 bases and J dropped 5; count of bases not matched to a gene: 2. CDR3 length equals 14 residues. The CDR3 nucleotides are TGTGCCAGCAGTTACCGGGACAGGGAAGATACGCAGTATTTT. It yields the protein CASSYRDREDTQYF.

The gene calls are TRBV19 and TRBJ2-2; 7 bases map to TRBD2. This CDR3 is 14 amino acids long. Germline trimming cut 7 bases from V and 4 bases from J; bases unmatched to any gene: 6. Looked up from germline, CDR1 is LNHDA and CDR2 is SQIVND (reference sequence). The CDR3 sequence: CASIRTGGTGELFF. The CDR3 nucleotides read TGTGCCAGTATCAGGACGGGAGGCACCGGGGAGCTGTTTTTT.

In its sample, this clonotype was seen a few times. The V call is TRBV20-1, the J call TRBJ2-7; 7 bases map to TRBD2. The CDR3 spans 14 residues. Germline assignment: CDR1 DFQATT and CDR2 SNEGSKA (reference sequence). Trimming removed 1 base from V and 0 bases from J; junction bases left unmatched: 3. CDR3 amino acids: CSARVSGFSYEQYF. CDR3 DNA sequence: TGCAGTGCTAGAGTTAGCGGGTTCTCCTACGAGCAGTACTTC.

This clonotype was seen once. A much larger clone sits a single nucleotide away, making a read error possible. CDR3 DNA sequence: TGTGCCAGCAGCTTCGCCGGTTATCCCCGACTCCCGTACTTC. Encoded protein: CASSFAGYPRLPYF. This chain uses TRBV7-2 with TRBJ2-4; D remains unclear. CDR3 length equals 14 residues. Germline lookup yields CDR1 SGHTA and CDR2 FQGNSA. V was pared by 3 bases and J by 15 bases, with 21 bases between.

V usage is TRBV7-2 and J usage is TRBJ1-2; D may be TRBD1 (5 bases). Germline V gene lookup returns CDR1 SGHTA and CDR2 FQGNSA. V lost 5 bases to trimming and J lost 0 bases, with 13 bases between them. This CDR3 has 15 residues. The CDR3 DNA is TGTGCCAGCAGCCTGCCTGGGGGGACTAACTATGGCTACACCTTC. Translated: CASSLPGGTNYGYTF.